These 9 T cell receptor beta chains share one sample of origin, sequenced in a study of T cells in Graves' hyperthyroidism and ophthalmopathy (dated by TCRdb to the late 2010s). Libraries were prepared through multiplex PCR. The instrument was an Illumina HiSeq 2000. Amplification of TCR beta CDR3 regions was carried out from RNA transcripts. The first round of RT-PCR for the TCR CDR3 was performed with the HTBI primer set and the Qiagen OneStep RT-PCR kit. In-frame beta chains were kept once TCRdb had trimmed the public reads at Q25 with fastp and called clones with MiXCR. Records with the same CDR3 protein are collapsed into one entry carrying the most frequent genes and DNA. Across this sample there are hundreds of thousands of distinct CDR3 sequences, with under 60% seen only once. Clones ranked in the top ten supply just under 8.5% of the sample. Input material: peripheral blood or thyroid tissue (not recorded which). The receptors originated from a woman between 18 and 30 years old with Graves' hyperthyroidism. Donor details come from another sample of the same person, matched by shared clones.

Ten or more counts support this clonotype. The rearrangement links TRBV7-2 to TRBJ2-5; tentatively, D is TRBD2 (5 bases). V was clipped by 7 bases and J by 7 bases, with 19 bases between them. CDR3 length equals 14 residues. Germline V gene lookup returns CDR1 SGHTA and CDR2 FQGNSA. CDR3 sequence (DNA): TGTGCCAGCACCGAATCGGCTAGAGGAGGGACCCAGTACTTC. Its translation: CASTESARGGTQYF.

The chain links TRBV7-6 to TRBJ1-1; D gene ambiguous. This CDR3 spans 14 amino acids. V was cut by 2 bases and J by 8 bases, with 15 bases left in between. Germline CDR1 is SGHVS and CDR2 is FNYEAQ. CDR3 sequence reads: CASSLIDGDSEAFF. The CDR3, as DNA: TGTGCCAGCAGCTTAATCGACGGGGATAGCGAAGCTTTCTTT.

This clonotype has a count of ten or more. This chain joins TRBV7-6 and TRBJ2-5; 8 bases are a match to TRBD1. In germline, CDR1 is SGHVS, CDR2 FNYEAQ. Trimming took 5 bases from V and 0 from J; bases not matched to a gene: 2. The CDR3 has 14 amino acids. CDR3 bases: TGTGCCAGCAGCCCGGGACAGGACCAAGAGACCCAGTACTTC. Translating gives CASSPGQDQETQYF.

The table lists this clonotype with a few counts. A read error is possible here, since a much larger clone lies one base away. V usage is TRBV29-1 and J usage is TRBJ2-7; a weak D match, TRBD1 (6 bases). Between the trimmed V and J ends, which lost 4 bases and 2 bases, there was a span of 12 bases. The V gene's germline CDR1 is SQVTM and CDR2 ANQGSEA. The CDR3 consists of 13 residues. The CDR3 here is CSVAQGFTYEQYF. The CDR3 DNA is TGCAGCGTTGCTCAGGGGTTTACCTACGAGCAGTACTTC.

The rearrangement links TRBV10-3 to TRBJ1-2; 7 bases align to TRBD1. CDR1 is ENHRY and CDR2 is SYGVKD in the germline V gene. V dropped 0 bases and J dropped 2; count of bases not matched to a gene: 6. The CDR3 is 16 amino acids. CDR3 in DNA: TGTGCCATCAGTGAGTCAAGGGGGCAACGGAACTATGGCTACACCTTC. Translating it yields CAISESRGQRNYGYTF.

The chain couples TRBV9 to TRBJ1-3, with unresolved D. Germline CDR1 and CDR2: SGDLS and YYNGEE. V was trimmed by 0 bases and J by 0 bases, leaving 10 bases between them. CDR3 size: 16 residues. CDR3 nucleotide sequence: TGTGCCAGCAGCGTAGAGGCGCCACACTCTGGAAACACCATATATTTT. Translating it yields CASSVEAPHSGNTIYF.

The J gene is TRBJ1-4, the V gene TRBV25-1; 8 bases match TRBD1. Trimming cost V 8 bases and J 7 bases; bases outside gene matches: 18. Germline V lookup: CDR1 MGHDK, CDR2 SYGVNS. This CDR3 is built from 17 residues. Here the CDR3 reads CASGSSETGEIGEKLFF. The DNA of the CDR3 is TGTGCCAGCGGTTCCTCCGAGACAGGGGAGATCGGTGAAAAACTGTTTTTT. Combining the CDR3 with reference TRBV25-1 and TRBJ1-4 gives the whole variable domain EADIYQTPRYLVIGTGKKITLECSQTMGHDKMYWYQQDPGMELHLIHYSYGVNSTEKGDLSSESTVSRIRTEHFPLTLESARPSHTSQYLCASGSSETGEIGEKLFFGSGTQLSVL.

This chain links TRBV25-1 with TRBJ2-7, with D perhaps given as TRBD1 or TRBD2 (5 bases each). The CDR3 extends over 14 amino acids. The V gene's germline CDR1 is MGHDK and CDR2 SYGVNS. V shed 6 bases and J shed 4 bases, with 16 bases lying between them. CDR3 residues: CASSTMGERYEQYF. The DNA of the CDR3 is TGTGCCAGCAGCACCATGGGGGAGAGGTACGAGCAGTACTTC.

This clonotype was detected many times. This chain joins TRBV5-8 and TRBJ2-2; 8 bases agree with TRBD2. Germline CDR1 is SGHTS and CDR2 is YDEGEE. The CDR3 is 14 amino acids. The junction had 1 base not matched to a gene; V was cut back by 2 bases and J by 4 bases. The DNA for the CDR3 is TGTGCCAGCAGCTTCGGGGGGGGCACCGGGGAGCTGTTTTTT. Protein product: CASSFGGGTGELFF.